This T cell receptor (beta chain) originates from a study of somatic mutations in cytotoxic T cells in rheumatoid arthritis. Profiling relied on immunoSEQ multiplex PCR, and the TCRdb table lists in-frame clones only, not all of them. The data contain 15,000 or so clones, over 70% of them singletons. Germline V gives CDR1 SGDLS, CDR2 YYNGEE. Trimming pared 3 bases from V and 8 bases from J, leaving 14 bases between. The CDR3 contains 13 residues. The specimen was CD8+ T cells sorted from blood. The chain recombines TRBV9 with TRBJ1-2; perhaps TRBD1 as D (6 bases). This receptor was identified in an adult with rheumatoid arthritis. The CDR3, as DNA: TGTGCCAGCAGCGCGCCGGGGGGCAGGGGCTACACCTTC. Translating gives CASSAPGGRGYTF.